This T cell receptor beta chain derives from a study of cytomegalovirus exposure and HLA in healthy donors. As to this clone: The antigen remains unidentified.

Generated by immunoSEQ multiplex PCR, the TCRdb table keeps only in-frame clones and is missing some. The sample lists 100,000 to 150,000 clones, roughly nine tenths occurring once. Per the germline V gene, CDR1 is KGHSH and CDR2 is LQKENI. With 0 bases removed from V and 8 bases from J, the gap between germline ends came to 8 bases. The CDR3 extends over 14 amino acids. Study results and caveats: In vitro testing confirmed a few CMV-associated chains as specific for CMV antigens. In the approximately 130 validation repertoires, roughly 94% of cluster scores exceeded 0, per a later analysis. Most TCR sequences were seen very rarely across donors, but some public TCRs occurred in many.

Sequenced sample: PBMCs. The TCR was taken from a woman aged 18-29 years in good health and CMV-seronegative. The rearrangement joins TRBV18 to TRBJ2-6; TRBD2 might be the D (6 bases). CDR3 sequence: CASSPPGGTNVLTF. Written as DNA, the CDR3 is TGTGCCAGCTCACCACCGGGCGGGACCAACGTCCTGACTTTC.